The sequence of this T cell receptor (beta chain) was determined in a study of T cells in Graves' hyperthyroidism and ophthalmopathy. Across the study: The authors collected peripheral blood at initial diagnosis, before any treatment. Study-level points and caveats: Ophthalmopathy was told apart from stable hyperthyroidism by a 13 V-J model.

To note about this clonotype: Its target is not known.

RNA transcripts were the template for amplifying TCR beta CDR3 regions. A first-round RT-PCR of the TCR CDR3 used the HTBI primer set. TCRdb processed the multiplex PCR reads anew with MiXCR; each CDR3 protein has one entry. The table includes about 720,000 distinct CDR3 sequences, about 15% detected once. Trimming removed 7 bases at V and 7 bases at J, with 17 bases between. Germline V gene data show CDR1 as MDHEN and CDR2 as SYDVKM. The CDR3 spans 14 residues. Hyperthyroidism patients were newly diagnosed, had disease duration under 2 months, and were aged 18 to 65 years. This TCR was recovered from a man between 18 and 29 years old with Graves' hyperthyroidism. The chain carries TRBV28 and TRBJ2-1; no clear D gene. Sequencing was done on a sample of blood. CDR3 sequence reads: CASIPARVGNEQFF. CDR3 DNA sequence: TGTGCCAGCATACCAGCGAGAGTGGGTAATGAGCAGTTCTTC. Supplemented by reference TRBV28 and TRBJ2-1, the full variable domain reads DVKVTQSSRYLVKRTGEKVFLECVQDMDHENMFWYRQDPGLGLRLIYFSYDVKMKEKGDIPEGYSVSREKKERFSLILESASTNQTSMYLCASIPARVGNEQFFGPGTRLTVL.